What follows is one T cell receptor beta chain and its context. 60 Vbeta and 13 Jbeta primers were used in PCR. This table comes from immunoSEQ multiplex PCR, and its TCRdb copy is limited to in-frame clones, with some not included. Among around 110,000 clones listed, over 8% were seen once. The V and J ends lost 2 bases and 2 bases, in that order; junction bases with no gene match: 8. The length of the CDR3 is 16 residues. Germline values: CDR1 MNHEY, CDR2 SMNVEV (reference sequence). This sample is part of a study of cytomegalovirus exposure and HLA in healthy donors. The chain is built from TRBV27 and TRBJ2-7, with 8 bases matching TRBD1. The sample was PBMCs. This sequence was found in a man aged 25-45 years in good health and CMV-seronegative. The CDR3 nucleotides are TGTGCCAGCAGTTTAAAACGGACAGGGCAGACCTACGAGCAGTACTTC. It encodes CASSLKRTGQTYEQYF.